The 8 T cell receptor beta chains below were found in one sample sequenced in a study of T cell changes during pregnancy in multiple sclerosis. The protocol was immunoSEQ multiplex PCR, while the TCRdb copy is restricted to in-frame clones and leaves out a portion. The data contain tens of thousands of clones, about nine tenths of them singletons. The material was peripheral blood, obtained after pregnancy. These TCRs come from a female donor in good health, enrolled as a control in a pregnancy study.

V gene TRBV18 combines with J gene TRBJ2-3, with D possibly matching TRBD2 (6 bases). Trimming pared 4 bases from V and 3 bases from J, leaving 11 bases between. Per the germline V gene, CDR1 is KGHSH and CDR2 is LQKENI. The CDR3 extends over 14 amino acids. DNA of the CDR3: TGTGCCAGCTCACGAGCCGGGACTACAGATACGCAGTATTTT. It yields the protein CASSRAGTTDTQYF.

CDR3 amino acids: CASSVGSGDGETQYF. The CDR3 DNA sequence: TGTGCCAGCAGCGTAGGCAGCGGTGACGGGGAGACCCAGTACTTC. The chain has TRBV9 and TRBJ2-5, with a tentative D call TRBD2 (5 bases). Germline CDR1 SGDLS, CDR2 YYNGEE. CDR3 length: 15 amino acids. Trimming removed 0 bases at V and 5 bases at J, with 14 bases between.

This clone was counted a few times. This rearrangement joins TRBV7-2 to TRBJ1-2; tentative D call: TRBD1 (6 bases). Between the trimmed V and J ends, which lost 6 bases and 4 bases, there was a span of 12 bases. This CDR3 has 13 residues. Germline-derived CDR1 and CDR2 are SGHTA and FQGNSA. DNA of the CDR3: TGTGCCAGCAGTCCACAGGGAGTCTATGGCTACACCTTC. It yields the protein CASSPQGVYGYTF.

This rearrangement joins TRBV19 to TRBJ2-3; no reliable D call. Germline loops: CDR1 LNHDA, CDR2 SQIVND (reference sequence). CDR3 length: 14 amino acids. V was pared by 3 bases and J by 0 bases, with 7 bases between. The CDR3 DNA is TGTGCCAGTAGTATCCCTCAGAGCACAGATACGCAGTATTTT. It translates to CASSIPQSTDTQYF. Based on the CDR3 plus reference TRBV19 and TRBJ2-3, the full variable domain is DGGITQSPKYLFRKEGQNVTLSCEQNLNHDAMYWYRQDPGQGLRLIYYSQIVNDFQKGDIAEGYSVSREKKESFPLTVTSAQKNPTAFYLCASSIPQSTDTQYFGPGTRLTVL.

The genes are TRBV7-3 and TRBJ2-4; D unclear. CDR1 and CDR2 (germline): SGHTA, FQGTGA. V lost 2 bases and J lost 2, with 10 bases in between. The CDR3 has 15 amino acids. CDR3 protein: CASSLDRSPKNIQYF. The DNA for the CDR3 is TGTGCCAGCAGCTTAGATAGAAGTCCCAAAAACATTCAGTACTTC.

The chain uses TRBV6-1 and TRBJ2-7, with 9 bases matching TRBD2. Trimming removed 8 bases from V and 6 bases from J; junction bases left unmatched: 8. The CDR3 has 13 residues. Germline V gene data show CDR1 as MNHNS and CDR2 as SASEGT. CDR3 nucleotide sequence: TGTGCCAGCGGAGCGGGGGGCGGTCCCGAGCAGTACTTC. Protein product: CASGAGGGPEQYF.

CDR3 in amino acids: CATSRVGPNRETQYF. For the CDR3, the DNA is TGTGCCACCAGCAGAGTCGGTCCGAACCGAGAGACCCAGTACTTC. V and J are TRBV15 and TRBJ2-5, with no clear D. V was trimmed by 1 base and J by 4 bases, leaving 13 bases between them. The CDR3 runs 15 residues. Germline V lookup: CDR1 LNHNV, CDR2 YYDKDF (reference sequence).

The rearrangement joins TRBV19 to TRBJ2-2, with 7 bases lining up with TRBD1. CDR1 is LNHDA and CDR2 is SQIVND in the germline V gene (reference sequence). The V segment lost 7 bases and the J segment 0 bases; nucleotides outside the gene matches: 5. There are 15 residues in the CDR3. The CDR3 loop is CASTVTGTNTGELFF. The CDR3 coding sequence is TGTGCCAGTACCGTGACAGGGACGAACACCGGGGAGCTGTTTTTT.